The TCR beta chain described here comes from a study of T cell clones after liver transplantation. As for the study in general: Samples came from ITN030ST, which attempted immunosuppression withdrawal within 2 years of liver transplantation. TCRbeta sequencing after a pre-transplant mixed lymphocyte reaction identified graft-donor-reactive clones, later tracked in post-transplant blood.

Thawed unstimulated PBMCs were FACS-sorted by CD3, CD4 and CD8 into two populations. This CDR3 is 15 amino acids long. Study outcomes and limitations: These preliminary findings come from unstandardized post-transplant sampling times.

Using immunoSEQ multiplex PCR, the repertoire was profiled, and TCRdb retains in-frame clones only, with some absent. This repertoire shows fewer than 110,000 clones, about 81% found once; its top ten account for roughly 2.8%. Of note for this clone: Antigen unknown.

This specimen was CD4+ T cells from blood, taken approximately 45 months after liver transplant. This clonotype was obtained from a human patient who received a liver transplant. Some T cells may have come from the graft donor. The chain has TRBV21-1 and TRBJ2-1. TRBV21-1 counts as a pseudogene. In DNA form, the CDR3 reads TGTGCCAGCAGCTTGGACGGGCTGGCCTACAATGAGCAGTTCTTC. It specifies CASSLDGLAYNEQFF.